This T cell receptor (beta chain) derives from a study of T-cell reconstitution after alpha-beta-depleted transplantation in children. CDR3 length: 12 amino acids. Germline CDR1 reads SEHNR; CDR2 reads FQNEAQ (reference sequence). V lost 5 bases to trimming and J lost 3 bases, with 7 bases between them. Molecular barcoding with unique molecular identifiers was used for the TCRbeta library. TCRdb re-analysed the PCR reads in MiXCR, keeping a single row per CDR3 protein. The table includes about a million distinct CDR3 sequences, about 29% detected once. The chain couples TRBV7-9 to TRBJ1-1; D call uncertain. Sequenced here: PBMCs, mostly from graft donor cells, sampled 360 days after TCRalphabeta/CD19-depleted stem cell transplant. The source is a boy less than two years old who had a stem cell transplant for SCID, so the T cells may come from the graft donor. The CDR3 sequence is CASSRTYTEAFF. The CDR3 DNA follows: TGTGCCAGCAGCCGGACTTACACTGAAGCTTTCTTT.